A selection of T cell receptor beta chains follows, all from one sample in a study of PD-1 blockade in classical Hodgkin lymphoma. Some clones are missing from TCRdb's copy, which holds only in-frame ones; the method was immunoSEQ multiplex PCR. Among tens of thousands of clones listed, roughly 80% were seen once. The material was peripheral blood mononuclear cells (PBMCs), obtained before the fourth cycle of nivolumab. The receptor source for this set is a human donor with classical Hodgkin lymphoma. The CDR3 runs from the conserved cysteine through the conserved F or W. Each record gives: clone size, V gene, CDR3 length, J gene, D gene, CDR3 DNA, CDR3 protein. D genes are given only for firm matches. The size of a clone is reported for some rows only, either as once, few or many, or as a class for expanded clones.

clone_size: .
v_call: TRBV19
cdr3_length: 15
j_call: TRBJ2-1
d_call: TRBD2
cdr3_nt: TGTGCCAGTAGTTTACTAGCGGGGCCCAGCCGGGGGCAGTTCTTC
cdr3_aa: CASSLLAGPSRGQFF

clone_size: once
v_call: TRBV10-3
cdr3_length: 15
j_call: TRBJ2-3
d_call: TRBD2
cdr3_nt: TGTGCCATCACCCCTAGCGGGAATCGCGCAGATACGCAGTATTTT
cdr3_aa: CAITPSGNRADTQYF

clone_size: .
v_call: TRBV7-2
cdr3_length: 13
j_call: TRBJ2-7
d_call: .
cdr3_nt: TGTGCCAGCACCCAAACAGGCGGCTACGAGCAGTACTTC
cdr3_aa: CASTQTGGYEQYF

clone_size: .
v_call: TRBV14
cdr3_length: 15
j_call: TRBJ2-2
d_call: .
cdr3_nt: TGTGCCAGCAGCCGGCGGCAGGGTCACACCGGGGAGCTGTTTTTT
cdr3_aa: CASSRRQGHTGELFF

clone_size: many
v_call: TRBV7-2
cdr3_length: 15
j_call: TRBJ1-5
d_call: TRBD1
cdr3_nt: TGTGCCAGCAGCTTAAGGACAGGGTCTGGTCAGCCCCAGCATTTT
cdr3_aa: CASSLRTGSGQPQHF

clone_size: few
v_call: TRBV19
cdr3_length: 15
j_call: TRBJ2-7
d_call: TRBD2
cdr3_nt: TGTGCCAGTGCCGATAGCGGGTTCGGGGACTACGAGCAGTACTTC
cdr3_aa: CASADSGFGDYEQYF

clone_size: .
v_call: TRBV4-2
cdr3_length: 15
j_call: TRBJ2-3
d_call: .
cdr3_nt: TGTGCCAGCAGCCAAGGTAGCCCTAGCGAAGATACGCAGTATTTT
cdr3_aa: CASSQGSPSEDTQYF

clone_size: once
v_call: TRBV11-3
cdr3_length: 13
j_call: TRBJ1-1
d_call: .
cdr3_nt: TGTGCCAGCAGCTTAAAAGGGGGCACTGAAGCTTTCTTT
cdr3_aa: CASSLKGGTEAFF

clone_size: .
v_call: TRBV30
cdr3_length: 13
j_call: TRBJ2-5
d_call: TRBD1
cdr3_nt: TGTGCCTGGACTTGGGACAGCCCAGGGACCCAGTACTTC
cdr3_aa: CAWTWDSPGTQYF

clone_size: .
v_call: TRBV5-5
cdr3_length: 16
j_call: TRBJ2-1
d_call: TRBD1
cdr3_nt: TGTGCCAGCAGCTTCCAGACAGGGGGCTGGGACAATGAGCAGTTCTTC
cdr3_aa: CASSFQTGGWDNEQFF

clone_size: .
v_call: TRBV28
cdr3_length: 16
j_call: TRBJ2-3
d_call: TRBD2
cdr3_nt: TGTGCCAGCAGTTTAGTACTAGCGGGAGGCACAGATACGCAGTATTTT
cdr3_aa: CASSLVLAGGTDTQYF

clone_size: .
v_call: TRBV28
cdr3_length: 16
j_call: TRBJ2-6
d_call: .
cdr3_nt: TGTGCCAGCAGTTTGGCCCAGGGGTATGGGGCCAACGTCCTGACTTTC
cdr3_aa: CASSLAQGYGANVLTF

clone_size: .
v_call: TRBV5-1
cdr3_length: 14
j_call: TRBJ2-1
d_call: .
cdr3_nt: TGCGCCAGCAGCTTTTCCAGCCAAAGCAATGAGCAGTTCTTC
cdr3_aa: CASSFSSQSNEQFF

clone_size: .
v_call: TRBV5-4
cdr3_length: 15
j_call: TRBJ2-3
d_call: .
cdr3_nt: TGTGCCAGCAGCCCCGAGGCACTTAGCACAGATACGCAGTATTTT
cdr3_aa: CASSPEALSTDTQYF

clone_size: .
v_call: TRBV6-5
cdr3_length: 15
j_call: TRBJ2-7
d_call: TRBD2
cdr3_nt: TGTGCCAGCAGTTACCCGGGACTAGAGGTTAGCCAGCAGTACTTC
cdr3_aa: CASSYPGLEVSQQYF

clone_size: .
v_call: TRBV6-1
cdr3_length: 13
j_call: TRBJ1-2
d_call: .
cdr3_nt: TGTGCCAGCAGGTCCGGACAGTTTTATGGCTACACCTTC
cdr3_aa: CASRSGQFYGYTF

clone_size: .
v_call: TRBV4-3
cdr3_length: 14
j_call: TRBJ1-5
d_call: .
cdr3_nt: TGCGCCAGCAGCCAAGATCAACGGAATCAGCCCCAGCATTTT
cdr3_aa: CASSQDQRNQPQHF

clone_size: once
v_call: TRBV21-1
cdr3_length: 16
j_call: TRBJ2-4
d_call: .
cdr3_nt: TGTGCCAGCAGCGGGTCCGGCCTAGCGGGAAAATACATTCAGTACTTC
cdr3_aa: CASSGSGLAGKYIQYF

clone_size: .
v_call: TRBV7-9
cdr3_length: 14
j_call: TRBJ2-1
d_call: TRBD2
cdr3_nt: TGTGCCAGCACTGCTAGCGGGACCTACAATGAGCAGTTCTTC
cdr3_aa: CASTASGTYNEQFF

clone_size: .
v_call: TRBV28
cdr3_length: 16
j_call: TRBJ2-1
d_call: .
cdr3_nt: TGTGCCAGCAGCCAGGGGGGGGCGAGCTCCTACAATGAGCAGTTCTTC
cdr3_aa: CASSQGGASSYNEQFF

clone_size: .
v_call: TRBV28
cdr3_length: 14
j_call: TRBJ2-7
d_call: TRBD1
cdr3_nt: TGTGCCAGCAGTCGGGACAGAAGCTCCTACGAGCAGTACTTC
cdr3_aa: CASSRDRSSYEQYF

clone_size: medium-sized
v_call: TRBV5-4
cdr3_length: 11
j_call: TRBJ2-1
d_call: TRBD2
cdr3_nt: TGTGCCAGCAGCCGGGAGGGGGAGCAGTTCTTC
cdr3_aa: CASSREGEQFF

clone_size: many
v_call: TRBV29-1
cdr3_length: 11
j_call: TRBJ2-2
d_call: .
cdr3_nt: TGCAGCGGCCTGGATGCCGGGGAGCTGTTTTTT
cdr3_aa: CSGLDAGELFF

clone_size: few
v_call: TRBV18
cdr3_length: 12
j_call: TRBJ2-7
d_call: TRBD1
cdr3_nt: TGTGCCAGCTCGGGACAGGATTACGAGCAGTACTTC
cdr3_aa: CASSGQDYEQYF

clone_size: .
v_call: TRBV5-1
cdr3_length: 14
j_call: TRBJ2-5
d_call: .
cdr3_nt: TGCGCCAGCAGCAGGACAGTACAACAAGAGACCCAGTACTTC
cdr3_aa: CASSRTVQQETQYF

clone_size: .
v_call: TRBV6-5
cdr3_length: 13
j_call: TRBJ2-1
d_call: .
cdr3_nt: TGTGCCAGCAGTTTTAGTACGGCAGGCGAGCAGTTCTTC
cdr3_aa: CASSFSTAGEQFF

clone_size: few
v_call: TRBV6-5
cdr3_length: 16
j_call: TRBJ1-2
d_call: .
cdr3_nt: TGTGCCAGCAGTTACTCGAGTCAGTCGGGTACGGGCGGCTACACCTTC
cdr3_aa: CASSYSSQSGTGGYTF

clone_size: .
v_call: TRBV11-2
cdr3_length: 14
j_call: TRBJ2-1
d_call: TRBD2
cdr3_nt: TGTGCCAGCAGCGGACTAGCGGGTTACAATGAGCAGTTCTTC
cdr3_aa: CASSGLAGYNEQFF

clone_size: .
v_call: TRBV27
cdr3_length: 16
j_call: TRBJ2-7
d_call: TRBD2
cdr3_nt: TGTGCCAGCAGTCGTGCGGGAGGTCAGAGCTCCTACGAGCAGTACTTC
cdr3_aa: CASSRAGGQSSYEQYF

clone_size: .
v_call: TRBV27
cdr3_length: 16
j_call: TRBJ1-1
d_call: TRBD1
cdr3_nt: TGTGCCAGCAGACTGACTCAGGGGGCTTCCAGCACTGAAGCTTTCTTT
cdr3_aa: CASRLTQGASSTEAFF

clone_size: .
v_call: TRBV10-2
cdr3_length: 14
j_call: TRBJ2-1
d_call: .
cdr3_nt: TGCGCCAGCGGAGATACGAACGCCTACAATGAGCAGTTCTTC
cdr3_aa: CASGDTNAYNEQFF

clone_size: .
v_call: TRBV6-5
cdr3_length: 13
j_call: TRBJ2-3
d_call: TRBD1
cdr3_nt: TGTGCCAGCAGAACTCCAGGGGGTGATACGCAGTATTTT
cdr3_aa: CASRTPGGDTQYF

clone_size: few
v_call: TRBV5-6
cdr3_length: 14
j_call: TRBJ1-4
d_call: .
cdr3_nt: TGTGCCAGCAGCGCGGGGCAGGGGCGTGGGTCTCTGGCATTT
cdr3_aa: CASSAGQGRGSLAF

clone_size: .
v_call: TRBV13
cdr3_length: 12
j_call: TRBJ1-2
d_call: .
cdr3_nt: TGTGCCAGCAGCTTCCCCACCTATGGCTACACCTTC
cdr3_aa: CASSFPTYGYTF

clone_size: .
v_call: TRBV5-6
cdr3_length: 17
j_call: TRBJ1-4
d_call: .
cdr3_nt: TGTGCCAGCAGTTTCGGGCCCTTGGGATATGCTAATGAAAAACTGTTTTTT
cdr3_aa: CASSFGPLGYANEKLFF

clone_size: few
v_call: TRBV19
cdr3_length: 12
j_call: TRBJ1-1
d_call: .
cdr3_nt: TGTGCCAGTAACAGCTTTGGGGCTGAAGCTTTCTTT
cdr3_aa: CASNSFGAEAFF

clone_size: medium-sized
v_call: TRBV4-3
cdr3_length: 11
j_call: TRBJ2-7
d_call: .
cdr3_nt: TGCGCCAGCAGCGTGCCCTACGAGCAGTACTTC
cdr3_aa: CASSVPYEQYF

clone_size: .
v_call: TRBV7-9
cdr3_length: 14
j_call: TRBJ2-6
d_call: .
cdr3_nt: TGTGCCAGCAGCACGACTGCGGGGGCCAACGTCCTGACTTTC
cdr3_aa: CASSTTAGANVLTF

clone_size: .
v_call: TRBV7-3
cdr3_length: 14
j_call: TRBJ2-1
d_call: TRBD2
cdr3_nt: TGTGCCAGCAGCTCCGGACTAGCGGGACATGAGCAGTTCTTC
cdr3_aa: CASSSGLAGHEQFF

clone_size: once
v_call: TRBV9
cdr3_length: 17
j_call: TRBJ2-3
d_call: TRBD2
cdr3_nt: TGTGCCAGCAGCCAAGGACCGCGGGAGGGTCTCACAGATACGCAGTATTTT
cdr3_aa: CASSQGPREGLTDTQYF

clone_size: once
v_call: TRBV7-2
cdr3_length: 18
j_call: TRBJ2-1
d_call: TRBD1
cdr3_nt: TGTGCCAGCAGCTTAGCAATTAGGGGACAGCAAGCCTACAATGAGCAGTTCTTC
cdr3_aa: CASSLAIRGQQAYNEQFF

clone_size: .
v_call: TRBV6-5
cdr3_length: 15
j_call: TRBJ2-1
d_call: .
cdr3_nt: TGTGCCAGCAGTTACGCCGTGCCGGGCTACAATGAGCAGTTCTTC
cdr3_aa: CASSYAVPGYNEQFF

clone_size: .
v_call: TRBV6-1
cdr3_length: 15
j_call: TRBJ1-1
d_call: .
cdr3_nt: TGTGCCAGCAGCTTAGGTTTTACCCTGAACACTGAAGCTTTCTTT
cdr3_aa: CASSLGFTLNTEAFF

clone_size: once
v_call: TRBV2
cdr3_length: 16
j_call: TRBJ2-2
d_call: .
cdr3_nt: TGTGCCAGCAGTGCGGAAAGCCCAGGGAACACCGGGGAGCTGTTTTTT
cdr3_aa: CASSAESPGNTGELFF

clone_size: .
v_call: TRBV7-2
cdr3_length: 14
j_call: TRBJ2-7
d_call: .
cdr3_nt: TGTGCCAGCAGCTTAGTTACCCGAACCTACGAGCAGTACTTC
cdr3_aa: CASSLVTRTYEQYF

clone_size: .
v_call: TRBV19
cdr3_length: 13
j_call: TRBJ1-2
d_call: TRBD1
cdr3_nt: TGTGCCAGTAGGACAGGGAGTTCGCGCGGCTACACCTTC
cdr3_aa: CASRTGSSRGYTF

clone_size: .
v_call: TRBV7-9
cdr3_length: 18
j_call: TRBJ2-2
d_call: TRBD1
cdr3_nt: TGTGCCAGCAGCTTAGCCTATCGACAGGGGGCTAGGACCGGGGAGCTGTTTTTT
cdr3_aa: CASSLAYRQGARTGELFF